One sample yielded the 10 T cell receptor beta chains listed below, sequenced in a study of liver allograft versus peripheral blood T cells. Study-level background: The study compared liver allograft T cell receptor repertoires against peripheral blood repertoires of liver transplant recipients.

TCRdb processed the reads anew with MiXCR; each CDR3 protein has one entry. The sample shows 6,500 to 9,500 distinct CDR3 sequences, about 15% of them seen only once. These receptors were collected from a human patient who had a liver transplant. These T cells may partly come from the graft donor.

The chain has TRBV6-1 and TRBJ2-7; D unclear. V lost 5 bases, J lost 2 bases, and 4 bases lay in between. CDR1 and CDR2 (germline): MNHNS, SASEGT. CDR3 length equals 11 residues. CDR3 sequence reads: CASSLPYEQYF. Here the CDR3 DNA reads TGTGCCAGCAGTCTACCCTACGAGCAGTACTTC.

This clonotype qualifies as medium-sized (0.01 to 0.1%). CDR3 bases: TGTGCCAGTAGCCCGAGAGACCGGGCCCAACCTTTCAGGACTGAAGCTTTCTTT. Translating it yields CASSPRDRAQPFRTEAFF. The chain recombines TRBV19 with TRBJ1-1; no definite D call. This CDR3 has 18 amino acids. Deletions cut 6 bases from V and 5 bases from J, with 28 bases between. In germline, CDR1 is LNHDA, CDR2 SQIVND (reference sequence).

This clonotype rates as medium-sized. This chain connects TRBV6-6 to TRBJ1-2; D call uncertain. Germline V CDR1 and CDR2: MNHNY, SVGAGI (reference sequence). Deletions cut 7 bases from V and 5 bases from J, with 17 bases between. This CDR3 is 14 amino acids long. The CDR3 sequence: CASTSTALGYGYTF. The CDR3 DNA is TGTGCCAGCACCTCCACGGCCCTTGGGTATGGCTACACCTTC.

V usage is TRBV5-6 and J usage is TRBJ1-6; D remains unclear. V was shortened by 6 bases and J by 8 bases, with 12 bases between the two germline ends. Germline CDR1 SGHDT, CDR2 YYEEEE. The CDR3 is made up of 13 amino acids. For the CDR3, the DNA is TGTGCCAGCAACACTTACAAGGATTCACCCCTCCACTTT. This sequence encodes CASNTYKDSPLHF.

This clonotype was counted only a few times. The rearrangement uses TRBV12-3 or TRBV12-4 and TRBJ1-3; D is unclear. Trimming cost V 4 bases and J 2 bases, with 6 bases left between them. This CDR3 has 13 residues. This CDR3 reads CASSSGTGNTIYF. The CDR3 DNA reads as TGTGCCAGCAGTTCTGGGACTGGAAACACCATATATTTT.

This chain joins TRBV20-1 and TRBJ1-4; the D gene is possibly TRBD1 (5 bases). The CDR3 is 15 amino acids. Deletions cut 0 bases from V and 3 bases from J, with 11 bases between. CDR1 and CDR2 (germline): DFQATT, SNEGSKA (reference sequence). The CDR3 sequence is CSARDLGGANEKLFF. CDR3 in DNA: TGCAGTGCTAGAGACCTCGGGGGGGCTAATGAAAAACTGTTTTTT.

By share, this clonotype ranks as medium-sized. The chain is built from TRBV14 and TRBJ1-1; TRBD1 agrees at 10 bases. Germline V lookup: CDR1 SGHDN, CDR2 FVKESK. Trimming at V came to 5 bases and at J to 0 bases, leaving 0 bases not matched to a gene. The CDR3 is made up of 14 amino acids. The CDR3, as DNA: TGTGCCAGCAGCGGGACAGGGGTGAACACTGAAGCTTTCTTT. It encodes CASSGTGVNTEAFF.

Relative to its sample, this clonotype is medium-sized (0.01 to 0.1%). The V and J genes are TRBV6-1 and TRBJ1-6; no definite D call. Germline V lookup: CDR1 MNHNS, CDR2 SASEGT. This CDR3 region has 13 residues. The ends were cut back, 8 bases at V and 8 bases at J, with 13 bases in the middle. The CDR3 bases are TGTGCCAGCTCAGACGGTCCCTATTCACCCCTCCACTTT. Protein: CASSDGPYSPLHF.

A word on this clonotype: Since a much larger clone is just one base distant, this may be a read error. V usage is TRBV14 and J usage is TRBJ1-3; no clear D. Looked up from germline, CDR1 is SGHDN and CDR2 is FVKESK. This CDR3 has 12 amino acids. The CDR3 here is CASASTGNTINF. The CDR3 DNA reads as TGTGCCAGCGCCTCGACTGGAAACACCATAAATTTT.

The table lists this clonotype with a few counts. The V and J genes are TRBV20-1 and TRBJ1-5; TRBD1 matches 7 bases. Trimming cost V 3 bases and J 7 bases; bases outside gene matches: 9. From germline, CDR1 is DFQATT and CDR2 SNEGSKA (reference sequence). This CDR3 comprises 14 residues. CDR3 sequence: CSARRGQSGQPQHF. In DNA, the CDR3 is TGCAGTGCTAGGCGGGGACAGAGCGGCCAGCCCCAGCATTTT.